The next 24 T cell receptor beta chains were all read from a single sample in a study of T cells expressing NK-cell markers. TCRdb re-called the 5' RACE reads; one entry per CDR3 protein, DNA not given. The sample table includes fewer than 300,000 distinct CDR3 sequences. Sequencing was performed on blood T cells: a sorted CD56 or NKG2C T cell subset, CD4+ or CD8+ T cells, or bulk PBMC T cells (not recorded which). These receptors were taken from a woman aged 18 to 75 in good health.

This chain uses TRBV7-2 with TRBJ2-3; with no DNA, the TCRdb D assignment of TRBD1 cannot be verified. The CDR3 length is 16 residues. Germline loops: CDR1 SGHTA, CDR2 FQGNSA. The chain's CDR3 is CASSRNRGRGTDTQYF.

The chain is built from TRBV20-1 and TRBJ2-7; TCRdb's D call, TRBD2, is unchecked because there is no DNA. Germline assignment: CDR1 DFQATT and CDR2 SNEGSKA (reference sequence). There are 15 residues in the CDR3. The CDR3 here is CSARDRASGAYEQYF.

This chain joins TRBV20-1 and TRBJ1-2; TCRdb designates TRBD1, a call that cannot be tested without DNA. The CDR3 has 15 amino acids. The germline gives CDR1 DFQATT, CDR2 SNEGSKA (reference sequence). The CDR3 here is CSAWGGQGSNYGYTF.

The genes are TRBV4-3 and TRBJ2-3; lacking DNA, the TRBD1 call made by TCRdb goes unchecked. The CDR3 covers 13 residues. Per germline, CDR1 LGHNA and CDR2 YSLEER. CDR3 sequence reads: CASSPRHGDTQYF.

CDR3 amino acids: CASSLDPRTGNTIYF. The genes are TRBV11-2 and TRBJ1-3; no DNA is available, so the TRBD1 call from TCRdb remains unchecked. Per the germline V gene, CDR1 is SGHAT and CDR2 is FQNNGV. The CDR3 loop spans 15 amino acids.

The J gene is TRBJ1-3, the V gene TRBV7-2; absent DNA, TCRdb's TRBD1 call cannot be checked. In germline, CDR1 is SGHTA, CDR2 FQGNSA. The CDR3 extends over 15 amino acids. The CDR3: CASSLQGMGGNTIYF. Based on the CDR3 plus reference TRBV7-2 and TRBJ1-3, the full variable domain is GAGVSQSPSNKVTEKGKDVELRCDPISGHTALYWYRQSLGQGLEFLIYFQGNSAPDKSGLPSDRFSAERTGGSVSTLTIQRTQQEDSAVYLCASSLQGMGGNTIYFGEGSWLTVV.

The CDR3 reads CSAVKLGSSYNEQFF. This chain connects TRBV20-1 to TRBJ2-1; the TCRdb call, TRBD2, lacks DNA for checking. Germline CDR1 DFQATT, CDR2 SNEGSKA (reference sequence). This CDR3 region has 15 residues.

V is TRBV20-1 and J is TRBJ2-1; the TCRdb call, TRBD1, lacks DNA for checking. The CDR3 is 13 residues long. The V gene's germline CDR1 is DFQATT and CDR2 SNEGSKA (reference sequence). The CDR3: CSAGLPAGYEQFF.

This chain uses TRBV19 with TRBJ2-1. CDR3 length equals 15 residues. Germline assignment: CDR1 LNHDA and CDR2 SQIVND (reference sequence). The CDR3 protein is CASSSIADSYNEQFF.

The genes are TRBV7-2 and TRBJ1-5; TCRdb proposes TRBD1, but this gene call is untestable without DNA. The germline V gene has CDR1 SGHTA and CDR2 FQGNSA. This CDR3 is 16 amino acids long. The CDR3 reads CASSSGQPGNYQPQHF.

V is TRBV21-1 and J is TRBJ1-6. TRBV21-1 is marked as a pseudogene. This CDR3 region has 15 residues. Here the CDR3 reads CASSLPTAPNSPLHF.

V and J are TRBV5-1 and TRBJ2-7. This CDR3 comprises 12 residues. Germline CDR1 reads SGHRS; CDR2 reads YFSETQ. The CDR3 protein is CASSSGNYEQYF.

The gene calls are TRBV29-1 and TRBJ1-2; the D call from TCRdb, TRBD1, cannot be confirmed without DNA. The CDR3 runs 14 residues. Germline lookup yields CDR1 SQVTM and CDR2 ANQGSEA. The CDR3 is CSAQVGGGSYGYTF.

This chain joins TRBV3-1 and TRBJ2-3; the TCRdb call, TRBD2, lacks DNA for checking. The CDR3 sequence is 20 residues long. Germline loops: CDR1 LGHDT, CDR2 YNNKEL (reference sequence). The CDR3 reads CASSLRLAEPERGTTDTQYF.

The CDR3 is CASSTSTRSYEQYF. This chain connects TRBV7-8 to TRBJ2-7. The CDR3 is 14 residues long. The V gene's germline CDR1 is SGHVS and CDR2 FQNEAQ. Using reference TRBV7-8 and TRBJ2-7 for the parts outside the CDR3, the full variable domain is GAGVSQSPRYKVAKRGQDVALRCDPISGHVSLFWYQQALGQGPEFLTYFQNEAQLDKSGLPSDRFFAERPEGSVSTLKIQRTQQEDSAVYLCASSTSTRSYEQYFGPGTRLTVT.

This chain uses TRBV27 with TRBJ2-7; absent DNA, TCRdb's TRBD1 call cannot be checked. Germline V gene data show CDR1 as MNHEY and CDR2 as SMNVEV (reference sequence). The CDR3 totals 15 residues. CDR3 in amino acids: CASSEGGLATYEQYF.

The genes are TRBV5-1 and TRBJ2-2; TCRdb lists TRBD1, though no DNA is available to test this call. The CDR3 contains 14 residues. Germline V gives CDR1 SGHRS, CDR2 YFSETQ. The CDR3 here is CASGDRGSTGELFF.

This rearrangement joins TRBV10-3 to TRBJ2-2. Germline-derived CDR1 and CDR2 are ENHRY and SYGVKD. The CDR3 is made up of 12 amino acids. The CDR3 sequence is CAISTTFGELFF.

J is TRBJ2-2 and V is TRBV12-3 or TRBV12-4. The CDR3 is 16 amino acids. The CDR3 loop reads CASSHHHHANTGELFF.

This chain connects TRBV12-3 or TRBV12-4 to TRBJ1-5; no DNA is available, so the TRBD1 call from TCRdb remains unchecked. This CDR3 spans 15 amino acids. CDR3 sequence reads: CASKAGTANNQPQHF.

The rearrangement joins TRBV20-1 to TRBJ2-7; checking the TCRdb D call of TRBD1 is not possible without DNA. Per germline, CDR1 DFQATT and CDR2 SNEGSKA (reference sequence). The CDR3 consists of 12 residues. The CDR3 here is CSAHRPPYEQYF.

J is TRBJ2-2 and V is TRBV5-1; the TCRdb D gene call, TRBD1, has no DNA to confirm it. The CDR3 consists of 16 residues. The V gene's germline CDR1 is SGHRS and CDR2 YFSETQ. CDR3 amino acids: CASSLAPPANTGELFF.

J is TRBJ1-5 and V is TRBV28; TCRdb calls TRBD1, which cannot be checked without DNA. The CDR3 is 18 residues long. Germline V gene lookup returns CDR1 MDHEN and CDR2 SYDVKM. The CDR3 protein is CASSLLAGGGGSNQPQHF.

The rearrangement uses TRBV12-3 or TRBV12-4 and TRBJ2-5; TCRdb calls TRBD2, which cannot be checked without DNA. This CDR3 contains 16 residues. CDR3 region: CASRPTGGQYQETQYF.